The source of this T cell receptor (beta chain) is a study of T cell changes during pregnancy in multiple sclerosis. The V segment lost 0 bases and the J segment 0 bases; nucleotides outside the gene matches: 1. The length of the CDR3 is 15 residues. Germline V lookup: CDR1 SGHRS, CDR2 YFSETQ. The data were produced by immunoSEQ multiplex PCR, yet TCRdb's version contains in-frame clones alone and is incomplete. The repertoire holds 45,000 to 55,000 clones, about 92% seen once, with about 0.6% in the top ten. The rearrangement joins TRBV5-1 to TRBJ2-5; 8 positions match TRBD2. The sample in question was CD4+ T cells from peripheral blood mononuclear cells, obtained after pregnancy. This TCR came from a female donor with multiple sclerosis, enrolled in a pregnancy study. The CDR3 DNA follows: TGCGCCAGCAGCTTGGAGCGGGGGTACCAAGAGACCCAGTACTTC. Its translation is CASSLERGYQETQYF. The full variable domain, completed using reference TRBV5-1 and TRBJ2-5, is KAGVTQTPRYLIKTRGQQVTLSCSPISGHRSVSWYQQTPGQGLQFLFEYFSETQRNKGNFPGRFSGRQFSNSRSEMNVSTLELGDSALYLCASSLERGYQETQYFGPGTRLLVL.